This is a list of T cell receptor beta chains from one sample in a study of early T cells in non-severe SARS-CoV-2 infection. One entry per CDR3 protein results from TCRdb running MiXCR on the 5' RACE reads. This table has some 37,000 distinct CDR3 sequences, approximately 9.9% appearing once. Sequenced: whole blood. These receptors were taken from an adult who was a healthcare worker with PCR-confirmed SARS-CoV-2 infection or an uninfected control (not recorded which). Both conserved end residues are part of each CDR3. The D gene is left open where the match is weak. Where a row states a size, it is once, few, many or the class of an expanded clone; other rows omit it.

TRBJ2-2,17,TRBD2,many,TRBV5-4,CASSSRGGFRNTGELFF,TGTGCCAGCAGCTCCCGGGGGGGGTTTCGGAACACCGGGGAGCTGTTTTTT
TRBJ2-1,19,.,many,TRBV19,CASSIDSFDFGGYLTEQFF,TGTGCCAGTAGTATAGATTCTTTTGACTTCGGGGGATATCTAACTGAGCAGTTCTTC
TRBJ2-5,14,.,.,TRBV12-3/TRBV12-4,CASSLAWLQETQYF,TGTGCCAGCAGTTTAGCGTGGTTACAAGAGACCCAGTACTTC
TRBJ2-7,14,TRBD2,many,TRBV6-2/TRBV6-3,CASRASGGSYEQYF,TGTGCCAGCAGAGCTAGCGGGGGGTCCTACGAGCAGTACTTC
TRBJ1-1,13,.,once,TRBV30,CAWSGQQNTEAFF,TGTGCCTGGAGTGGGCAGCAGAACACTGAAGCTTTCTTT
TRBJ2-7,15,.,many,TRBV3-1,CASSQMVAAYYEQYF,TGTGCCAGCAGCCAAATGGTAGCGGCGTACTACGAGCAGTACTTC
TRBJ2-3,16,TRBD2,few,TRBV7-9,CASSYGASGGTDTQYF,TGTGCCAGCAGCTACGGGGCTAGCGGGGGCACAGATACGCAGTATTTT
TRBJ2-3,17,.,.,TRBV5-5,CASSLVRGRPGTDTQYF,TGTGCCAGCAGCTTGGTCAGGGGGAGGCCAGGCACAGATACGCAGTATTTT
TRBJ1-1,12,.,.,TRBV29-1,CSVVEVNTEAFF,TGCAGCGTTGTGGAGGTGAACACTGAAGCTTTCTTT
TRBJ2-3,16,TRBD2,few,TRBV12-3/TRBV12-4,CASSFGSGGVTDTQYF,TGTGCCAGCAGTTTCGGTAGCGGGGGCGTCACAGATACGCAGTATTTT